The clone carrying this T cell receptor (beta chain) occurred many times. Its antigen is undetermined. RNA transcripts provided the source from which TCR beta CDR3 regions were amplified. During a first-round RT-PCR of the TCR CDR3, the HTBI primer set was used. Using its own MiXCR run on the multiplex PCR reads, TCRdb lists one record per CDR3 protein. The table lists a few hundred thousand distinct CDR3 sequences, 20% to 25% of them singletons. The record originates from a study of T cells in Graves' hyperthyroidism and ophthalmopathy. Study-wide context: Once the initial diagnosis was made, peripheral blood was obtained before any treatment. Broader study findings: Within blood appeared most thyroid clonotypes that had expanded above 0.001.

The authors deemed Graves' hyperthyroidism stable absent ophthalmopathy progression within 18 months. With a duration under 2 months, the hyperthyroidism was newly diagnosed in patients aged 18 to 65. Trimming removed 9 bases at V and 2 bases at J, with 19 bases between. Germline assignment: CDR1 MNHNS and CDR2 SASEGT. The length of the CDR3 is 15 residues. The sequence derives from a man aged 18 to 35 with Graves' hyperthyroidism. Sequences were obtained from blood. The chain is built from TRBV6-1 and TRBJ1-1; D not resolved. CDR3 loop: CASRESGSINTEAFF. CDR3 DNA sequence: TGTGCCAGTAGAGAGAGCGGGAGCATAAACACTGAAGCTTTCTTT.